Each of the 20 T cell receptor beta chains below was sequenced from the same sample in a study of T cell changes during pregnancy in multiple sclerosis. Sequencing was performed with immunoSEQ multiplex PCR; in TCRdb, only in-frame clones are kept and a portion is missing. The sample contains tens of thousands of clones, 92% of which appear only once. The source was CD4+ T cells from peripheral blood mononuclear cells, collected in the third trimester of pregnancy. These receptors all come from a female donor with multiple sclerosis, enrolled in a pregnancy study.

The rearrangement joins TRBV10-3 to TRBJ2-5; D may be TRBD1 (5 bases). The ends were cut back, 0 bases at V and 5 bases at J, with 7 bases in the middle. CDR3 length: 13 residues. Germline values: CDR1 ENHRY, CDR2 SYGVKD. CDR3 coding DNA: TGTGCCATCAGTGAGTCTGGGGCGGAGACCCAGTACTTC. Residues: CAISESGAETQYF.

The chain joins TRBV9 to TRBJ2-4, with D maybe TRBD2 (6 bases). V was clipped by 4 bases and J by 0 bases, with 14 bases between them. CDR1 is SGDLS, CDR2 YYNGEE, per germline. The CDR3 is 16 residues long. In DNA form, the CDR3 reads TGTGCCAGCAGCCCAGCCGGGGGTCTAGCCAAAAACATTCAGTACTTC. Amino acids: CASSPAGGLAKNIQYF.

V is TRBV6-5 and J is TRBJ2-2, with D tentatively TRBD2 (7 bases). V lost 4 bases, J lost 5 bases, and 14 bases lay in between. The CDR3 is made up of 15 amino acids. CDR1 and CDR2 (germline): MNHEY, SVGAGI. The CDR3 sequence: CASSFLRGRTGELFF. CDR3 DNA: TGTGCCAGCAGTTTTTTGCGGGGGCGGACCGGGGAGCTGTTTTTT.

Written as DNA, the CDR3 is TGTGCCAGCAGCTTGGTACTAGCGGGGGCCCTAACCGGGGAGCTGTTTTTT. Translation gives CASSLVLAGALTGELFF. The chain combines TRBV5-5 with TRBJ2-2; the match to TRBD2 covers 11 bases. CDR3 length: 17 amino acids. Germline-derived CDR1 and CDR2 are SGHKS and YYEKEE (reference sequence). The J segment lost 5 bases and the V segment lost 0 bases, leaving 6 bases of the junction unmatched.

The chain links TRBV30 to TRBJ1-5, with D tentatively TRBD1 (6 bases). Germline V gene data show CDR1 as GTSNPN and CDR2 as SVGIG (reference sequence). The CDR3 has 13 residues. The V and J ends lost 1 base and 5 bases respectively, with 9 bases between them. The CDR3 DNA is TGTGCCTGGAGTGGGGGGCTGGATCAGCCCCAGCATTTT. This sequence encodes CAWSGGLDQPQHF.

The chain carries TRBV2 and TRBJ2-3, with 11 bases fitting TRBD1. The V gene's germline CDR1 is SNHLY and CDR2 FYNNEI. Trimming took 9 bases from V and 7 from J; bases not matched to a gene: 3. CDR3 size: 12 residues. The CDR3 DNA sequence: TGTGCCAGGGGGACAGGGGGGAATACGCAGTATTTT. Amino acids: CARGTGGNTQYF.

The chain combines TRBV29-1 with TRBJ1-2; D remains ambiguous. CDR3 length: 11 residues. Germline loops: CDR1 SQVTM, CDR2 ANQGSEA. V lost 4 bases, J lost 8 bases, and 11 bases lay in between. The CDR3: CSVGLGLGYTF. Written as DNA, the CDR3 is TGCAGCGTTGGACTAGGGCTCGGCTACACCTTC.

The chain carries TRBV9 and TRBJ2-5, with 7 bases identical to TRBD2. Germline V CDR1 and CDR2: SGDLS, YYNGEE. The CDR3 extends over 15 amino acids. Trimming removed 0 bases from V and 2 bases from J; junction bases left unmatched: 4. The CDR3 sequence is CASSVGSGLQETQYF. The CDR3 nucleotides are TGTGCCAGCAGCGTAGGTAGCGGGTTGCAAGAGACCCAGTACTTC.

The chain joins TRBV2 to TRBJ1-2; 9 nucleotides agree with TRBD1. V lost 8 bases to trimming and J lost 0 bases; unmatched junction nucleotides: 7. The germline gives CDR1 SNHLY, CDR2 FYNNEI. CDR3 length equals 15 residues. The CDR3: CASARDRASNYGYTF. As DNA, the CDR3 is TGTGCCAGCGCCCGGGACAGGGCATCTAACTATGGCTACACCTTC.

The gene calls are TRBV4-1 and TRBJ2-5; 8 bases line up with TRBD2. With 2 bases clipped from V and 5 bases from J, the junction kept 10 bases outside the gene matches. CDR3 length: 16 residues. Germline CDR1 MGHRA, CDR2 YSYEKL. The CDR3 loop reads CASSQPRSGGRETQYF. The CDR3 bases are TGCGCCAGCAGCCAACCTCGAAGCGGGGGACGCGAGACCCAGTACTTC.

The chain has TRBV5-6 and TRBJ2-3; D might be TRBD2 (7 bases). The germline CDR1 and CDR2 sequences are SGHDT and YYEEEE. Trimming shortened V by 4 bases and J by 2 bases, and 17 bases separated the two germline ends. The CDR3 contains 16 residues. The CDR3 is CASSPLPGGPTDTQYF. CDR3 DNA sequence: TGTGCCAGCAGCCCCCTTCCGGGGGGCCCCACAGATACGCAGTATTTT.

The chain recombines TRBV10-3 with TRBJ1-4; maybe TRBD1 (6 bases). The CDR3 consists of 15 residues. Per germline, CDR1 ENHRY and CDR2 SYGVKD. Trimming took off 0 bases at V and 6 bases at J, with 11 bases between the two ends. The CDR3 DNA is TGTGCCATCAGTGAGTCGTCAGGGGTGGATGAAAAACTGTTTTTT. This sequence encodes CAISESSGVDEKLFF.

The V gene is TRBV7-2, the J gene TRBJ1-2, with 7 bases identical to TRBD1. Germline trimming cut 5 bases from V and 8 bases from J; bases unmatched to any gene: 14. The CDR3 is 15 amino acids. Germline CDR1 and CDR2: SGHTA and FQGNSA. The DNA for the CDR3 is TGTGCCAGCAGCATAACCCTAGACAGGGTTTTGGGCTACACCTTC. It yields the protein CASSITLDRVLGYTF.

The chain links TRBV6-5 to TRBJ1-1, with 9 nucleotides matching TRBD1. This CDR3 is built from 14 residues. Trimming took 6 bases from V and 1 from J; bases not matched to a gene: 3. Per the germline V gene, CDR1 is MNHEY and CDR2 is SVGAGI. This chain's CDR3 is CASRGTGKNTEAFF. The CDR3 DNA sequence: TGTGCCAGCAGGGGGACAGGGAAGAACACTGAAGCTTTCTTT.

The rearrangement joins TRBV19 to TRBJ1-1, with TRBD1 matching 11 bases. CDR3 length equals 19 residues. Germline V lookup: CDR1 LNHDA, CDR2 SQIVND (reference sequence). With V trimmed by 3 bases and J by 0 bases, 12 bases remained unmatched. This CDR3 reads CASSMDRGRSYYVNTEAFF. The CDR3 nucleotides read TGTGCCAGTAGTATGGACAGGGGGCGGTCTTACTATGTGAACACTGAAGCTTTCTTT.

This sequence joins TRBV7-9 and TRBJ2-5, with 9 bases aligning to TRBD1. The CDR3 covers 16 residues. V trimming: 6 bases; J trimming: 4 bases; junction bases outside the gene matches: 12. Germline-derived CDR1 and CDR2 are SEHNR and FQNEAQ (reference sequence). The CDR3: CASRFNRDRAGETQYF. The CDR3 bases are TGTGCCAGCAGATTTAACCGGGACAGGGCGGGAGAGACCCAGTACTTC.

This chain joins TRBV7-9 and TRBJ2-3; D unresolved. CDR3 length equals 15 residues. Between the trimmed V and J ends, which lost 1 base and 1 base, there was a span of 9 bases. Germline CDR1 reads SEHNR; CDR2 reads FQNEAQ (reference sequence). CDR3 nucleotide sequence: TGTGCCAGCAGCTTAGTACGAGGAGGCACAGATACGCAGTATTTT. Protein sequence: CASSLVRGGTDTQYF.

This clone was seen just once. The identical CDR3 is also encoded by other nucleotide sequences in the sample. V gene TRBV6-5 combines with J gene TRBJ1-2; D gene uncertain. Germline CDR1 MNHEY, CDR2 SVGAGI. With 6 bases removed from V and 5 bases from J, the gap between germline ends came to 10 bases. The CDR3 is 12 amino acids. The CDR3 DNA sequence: TGTGCCAGCAGGGAGCAGCTTTATGGCTACACCTTC. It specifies CASREQLYGYTF.

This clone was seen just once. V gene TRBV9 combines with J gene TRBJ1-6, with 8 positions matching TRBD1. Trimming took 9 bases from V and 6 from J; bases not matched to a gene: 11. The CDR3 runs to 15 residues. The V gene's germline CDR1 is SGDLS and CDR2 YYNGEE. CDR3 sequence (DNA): TGTGCCACCCGGACAGGGCCTAATATTAATTCACCCCTCCACTTT. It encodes CATRTGPNINSPLHF.

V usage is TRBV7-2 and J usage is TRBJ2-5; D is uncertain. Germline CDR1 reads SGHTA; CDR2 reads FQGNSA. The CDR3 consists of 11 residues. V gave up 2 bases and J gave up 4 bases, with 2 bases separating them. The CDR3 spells CASSLLETQYF. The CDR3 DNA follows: TGTGCCAGCAGCTTACTAGAGACCCAGTACTTC.